This entry concerns a single TCR beta chain. As yet, its antigen is unknown. This sample stems from a study of human T cells and chemical hapten exposure. Looking at the study overall: Mostly female patients had alopecia areata, totalis or universalis.

MiXCR, applied by TCRdb to the RACE reads, yields one record per CDR3 protein. This table has under 85,000 distinct CDR3 sequences, about a tenth appearing once. Germline V gives CDR1 SGHAT, CDR2 FQNNGV. The CDR3 runs 16 residues. V lost 5 bases and J lost 7; bases outside the gene matches: 14. Sample time point: patch test 1, 2 weeks after DPC sensitization. Treatment defined: therapeutic diphenylcyclopropenone sensitization with weekly scalp DPC. Total RNA was isolated from whole blood that had not been fractionated. Study-wide results and caveats: Patch test score tracked positively with PT1 expanded TCR counts. High-frequency TCRs, those above 1 in 1000, stayed the same after DPC sensitization.

The sample was whole blood, taken in connection with sensitization to the hapten diphenylcyclopropenone (DPC). The origin of this receptor is a woman in her 50s with alopecia areata. Some clones in this sample may be carry-over from other donors' samples. The rearrangement uses TRBV11-2 and TRBJ2-1; 7 bases are shared with TRBD2. The CDR3 DNA follows: TGTGCCAGCAGCCACCTTGGGACGGGAGGAGGGAATGAGCAGTTCTTC. Protein: CASSHLGTGGGNEQFF.